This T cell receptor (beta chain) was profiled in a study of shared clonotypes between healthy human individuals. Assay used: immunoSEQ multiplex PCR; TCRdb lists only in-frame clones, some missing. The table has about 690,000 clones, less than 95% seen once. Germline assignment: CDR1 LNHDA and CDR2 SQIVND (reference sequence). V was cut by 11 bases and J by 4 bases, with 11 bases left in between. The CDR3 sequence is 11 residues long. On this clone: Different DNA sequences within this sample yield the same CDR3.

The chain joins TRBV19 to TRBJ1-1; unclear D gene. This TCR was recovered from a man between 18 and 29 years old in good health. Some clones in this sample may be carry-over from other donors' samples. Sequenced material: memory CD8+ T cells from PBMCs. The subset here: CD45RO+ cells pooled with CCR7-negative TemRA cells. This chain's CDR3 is CASHLGTEAFF. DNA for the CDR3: TGTGCCTCCCACCTTGGCACTGAAGCTTTCTTT.